What follows are 10 T cell receptor beta chains derived from one specimen sequenced in a study of blood T cell repertoires in COVID-19. Generated by immunoSEQ multiplex PCR, the TCRdb table keeps only in-frame clones and is missing some. The repertoire holds around 25,000 clones, with roughly 89% as singletons. Material: peripheral blood. The receptors shown here come from a human donor in a cohort sampled during active COVID-19.

This chain uses TRBV6-5 with TRBJ1-5; weak D call: TRBD1 (5 bases). CDR3 length equals 12 residues. The germline V gene encodes CDR1 MNHEY and CDR2 SVGAGI. V was trimmed by 5 bases and J by 6 bases, leaving 8 bases between them. The CDR3: CASSIGGQPQHF. CDR3 coding DNA: TGTGCCAGCAGTATCGGGGGTCAGCCCCAGCATTTT.

The V call is TRBV2, the J call TRBJ2-2, with 9 bases that match TRBD2. Trimming at V came to 8 bases and at J to 3 bases, leaving 10 bases not matched to a gene. Germline V gives CDR1 SNHLY, CDR2 FYNNEI. The CDR3 sequence is 16 residues long. The CDR3 DNA sequence: TGTGCCAGCCGTATCGGTGCGGGAGGGTACACCGGGGAGCTGTTTTTT. Residues: CASRIGAGGYTGELFF.

This clone was recorded once. V and J are TRBV6-5 and TRBJ2-3; D ambiguous. This CDR3 spans 14 amino acids. Trimming took 0 bases from V and 2 from J, leaving 6 bases between them. Germline values: CDR1 MNHEY, CDR2 SVGAGI. The CDR3 protein is CASSYSEPTDTQYF. The CDR3 DNA follows: TGTGCCAGCAGTTACTCTGAGCCCACAGATACGCAGTATTTT.

This sequence joins TRBV4-2 and TRBJ1-2, with 12 bases identical to TRBD1. In germline, CDR1 is LGHNA, CDR2 YNFKEQ. V shed 5 bases and J 3 bases; nucleotides not matched to a gene: 4. This CDR3 has 15 amino acids. DNA for the CDR3: TGTGCCAGCAGCGTGGGACAGGGGGCGGACTATGGCTACACCTTC. Translating it yields CASSVGQGADYGYTF.

The V and J genes are TRBV6-1 and TRBJ2-3; D gene uncertain. The CDR3 loop spans 15 amino acids. V lost 0 bases to trimming and J lost 5 bases, with 12 bases between them. The V gene's germline CDR1 is MNHNS and CDR2 SASEGT. CDR3 residues: CASSEAFMERDTQYF. CDR3 nucleotide sequence: TGTGCCAGCAGTGAAGCTTTCATGGAGCGAGATACGCAGTATTTT.

The genes are TRBV15 and TRBJ2-1; D is perhaps TRBD1 (5 bases). The germline V gene encodes CDR1 LNHNV and CDR2 YYDKDF (reference sequence). Trimming took 0 bases from V and 4 from J, leaving 13 bases between them. The CDR3 length is 16 residues. In DNA, the CDR3 is TGTGCCACCAGCAGAGATAGGCAGGGATTTTACAATGAGCAGTTCTTC. It codes for CATSRDRQGFYNEQFF.

The gene calls are TRBV7-6 and TRBJ2-3, with a tentative D call TRBD1 (5 bases). This CDR3 contains 15 residues. Germline V lookup: CDR1 SGHVS, CDR2 FNYEAQ. V was trimmed by 7 bases and J by 0 bases, leaving 14 bases between them. Here the CDR3 reads CASTPRGPSTDTQYF. The CDR3 coding sequence is TGTGCCAGCACCCCTAGGGGCCCTAGCACAGATACGCAGTATTTT. Full variable domain (remainder filled in from reference TRBV7-6 and TRBJ2-3): GAGVSQSPRYKVTKRGQDVALRCDPISGHVSLYWYRQALGQGPEFLTYFNYEAQQDKSGLPNDRFSAERPEGSISTLTIQRTEQRDSAMYRCASTPRGPSTDTQYFGPGTRLTVL.

This clone was counted a few times. The chain has TRBV7-9 and TRBJ2-2; 9 bases are shared with TRBD2. In germline, CDR1 is SEHNR, CDR2 FQNEAQ (reference sequence). V shed 5 bases, J shed 4 bases, and the junction held 8 bases outside the gene matches. This CDR3 spans 16 amino acids. The CDR3 loop reads CASSLSGRRATGELFF. The CDR3 nucleotides read TGTGCCAGCAGCCTCAGCGGGAGGAGGGCCACCGGGGAGCTGTTTTTT.

The CDR3 sequence is CASSLGQVHSGNTIYF. The CDR3 bases are TGTGCCAGCAGCTTGGGACAGGTTCACTCTGGAAACACCATATATTTT. V is TRBV7-2 and J is TRBJ1-3, with 8 bases matching TRBD1. Germline CDR1 and CDR2: SGHTA and FQGNSA. This CDR3 contains 16 residues. V lost 3 bases, J lost 0 bases, and 4 bases stayed unmatched.

The rearrangement joins TRBV5-1 to TRBJ1-1; D remains unclear. Germline CDR1 SGHRS, CDR2 YFSETQ. V lost 3 bases and J 1 base, leaving 7 bases between the germline ends. The CDR3 loop spans 13 amino acids. In nucleotides, the CDR3 is TGCGCCAGCAGCTCGAGCGGGAACACTGAAGCTTTCTTT. It yields the protein CASSSSGNTEAFF.